Each of the 2 T cell receptor beta chains below was sequenced from the same sample in a study of cytomegalovirus exposure and HLA in healthy donors. TCRdb's copy holds only in-frame clones and misses some; the assay was immunoSEQ multiplex PCR. This table holds some 150,000 clones, 80% to 90% found once. The specimen sequenced was PBMCs. The receptor source for this set is a woman in her late teens or twenties in good health and CMV-seropositive.

The chain employs TRBV9 and TRBJ2-1, with 7 bases aligning to TRBD1. The germline gives CDR1 SGDLS, CDR2 YYNGEE. The V and J ends lost 0 bases and 1 base, in that order; junction bases with no gene match: 1. The CDR3 runs to 15 residues. CDR3 protein: CASSVAGGSYNEQFF. The CDR3 DNA reads as TGTGCCAGCAGCGTAGCAGGGGGATCCTACAATGAGCAGTTCTTC.

This clone was observed once. The V and J genes are TRBV13 and TRBJ2-7; 9 nucleotides line up with TRBD1. The germline V gene encodes CDR1 PRHDT and CDR2 FYEKMQ (reference sequence). The CDR3 is 16 residues long. V trimming: 5 bases; J trimming: 2 bases; junction bases outside the gene matches: 10. For the CDR3, the DNA is TGTGCCAGCAGCCAAGACAGGGGGAGAGTAACCTACGAGCAGTACTTC. It encodes CASSQDRGRVTYEQYF.